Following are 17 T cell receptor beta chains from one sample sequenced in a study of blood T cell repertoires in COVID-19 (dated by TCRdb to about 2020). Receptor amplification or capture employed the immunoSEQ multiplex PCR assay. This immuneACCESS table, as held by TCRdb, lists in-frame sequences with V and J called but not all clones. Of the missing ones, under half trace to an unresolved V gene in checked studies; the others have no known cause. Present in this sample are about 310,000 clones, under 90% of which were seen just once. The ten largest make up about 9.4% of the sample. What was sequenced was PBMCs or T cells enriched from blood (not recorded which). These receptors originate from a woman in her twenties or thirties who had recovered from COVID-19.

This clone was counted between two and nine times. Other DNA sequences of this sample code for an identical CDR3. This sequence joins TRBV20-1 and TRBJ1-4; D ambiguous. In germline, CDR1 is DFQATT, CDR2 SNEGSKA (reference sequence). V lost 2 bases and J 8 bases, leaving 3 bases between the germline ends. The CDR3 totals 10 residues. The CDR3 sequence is CSARREKLFF. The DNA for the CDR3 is TGCAGTGCTAGACGGGAAAAACTGTTTTTT.

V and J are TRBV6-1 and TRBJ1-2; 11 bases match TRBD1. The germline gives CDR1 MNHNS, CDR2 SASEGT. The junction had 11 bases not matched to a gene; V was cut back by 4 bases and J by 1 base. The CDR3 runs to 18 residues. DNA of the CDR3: TGTGCCAGCAGTGGGGACAGGGGGTTTTTATTGTATAACTATGGCTACACCTTC. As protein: CASSGDRGFLLYNYGYTF.

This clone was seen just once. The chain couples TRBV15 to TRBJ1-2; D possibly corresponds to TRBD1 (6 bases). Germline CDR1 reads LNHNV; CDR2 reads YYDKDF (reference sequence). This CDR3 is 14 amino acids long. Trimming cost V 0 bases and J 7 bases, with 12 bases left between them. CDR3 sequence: CATSRDGGAGGYTF. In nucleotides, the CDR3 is TGTGCCACCAGCAGAGATGGGGGGGCGGGTGGCTACACCTTC.

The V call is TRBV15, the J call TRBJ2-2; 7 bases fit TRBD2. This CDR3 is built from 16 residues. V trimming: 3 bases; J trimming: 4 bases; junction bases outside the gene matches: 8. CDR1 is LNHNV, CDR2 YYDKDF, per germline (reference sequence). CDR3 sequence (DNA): TGTGCCACCAGCAGCGGGCTAGCGGATCCCACCGGGGAGCTGTTTTTT. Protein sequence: CATSSGLADPTGELFF.

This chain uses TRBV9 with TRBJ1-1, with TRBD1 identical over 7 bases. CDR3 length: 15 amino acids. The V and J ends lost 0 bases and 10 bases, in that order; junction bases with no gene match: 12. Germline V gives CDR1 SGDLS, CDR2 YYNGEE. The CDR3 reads CASSVGGQPWVTAFF. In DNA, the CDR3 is TGTGCCAGCAGCGTAGGGGGACAGCCTTGGGTCACAGCTTTCTTT.

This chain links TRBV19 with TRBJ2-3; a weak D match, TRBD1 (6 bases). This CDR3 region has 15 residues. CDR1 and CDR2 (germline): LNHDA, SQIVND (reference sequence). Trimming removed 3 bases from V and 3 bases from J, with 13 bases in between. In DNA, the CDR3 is TGTGCCAGTAGTATCAGCAGGGGTCGTACAGATACGCAGTATTTT. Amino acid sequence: CASSISRGRTDTQYF.

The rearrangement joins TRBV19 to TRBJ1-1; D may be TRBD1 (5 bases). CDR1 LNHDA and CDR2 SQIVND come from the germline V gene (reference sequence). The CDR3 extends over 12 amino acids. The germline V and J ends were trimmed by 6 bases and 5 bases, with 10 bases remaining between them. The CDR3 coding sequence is TGTGCCAGTAGAAGGGGCTTGACTGAAGCTTTCTTT. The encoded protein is CASRRGLTEAFF.

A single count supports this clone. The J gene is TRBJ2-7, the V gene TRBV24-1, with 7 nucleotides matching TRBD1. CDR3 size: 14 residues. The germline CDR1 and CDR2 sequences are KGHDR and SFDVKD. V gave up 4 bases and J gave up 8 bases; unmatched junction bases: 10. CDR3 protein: CATSDSTGLGQQYF. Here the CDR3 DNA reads TGTGCCACCAGTGACTCGACAGGGTTGGGTCAGCAGTACTTC.

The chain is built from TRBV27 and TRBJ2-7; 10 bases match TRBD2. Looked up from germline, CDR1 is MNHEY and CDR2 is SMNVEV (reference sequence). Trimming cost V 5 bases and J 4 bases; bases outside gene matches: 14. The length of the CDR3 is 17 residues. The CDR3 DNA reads TGTGCCAGCAGTCGTCTCGGTCCCCCTAGCGGGAGTTACGAGCAGTACTTC. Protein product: CASSRLGPPSGSYEQYF.

This chain's CDR3 is CAIASSSGYEQYF. The CDR3 DNA follows: TGTGCCATCGCGAGTAGTTCTGGCTACGAGCAGTACTTC. This sequence joins TRBV10-3 and TRBJ2-7; D unclear. Trimming pared 8 bases from V and 3 bases from J, leaving 14 bases between. The V gene's germline CDR1 is ENHRY and CDR2 SYGVKD. The CDR3 has 13 amino acids.

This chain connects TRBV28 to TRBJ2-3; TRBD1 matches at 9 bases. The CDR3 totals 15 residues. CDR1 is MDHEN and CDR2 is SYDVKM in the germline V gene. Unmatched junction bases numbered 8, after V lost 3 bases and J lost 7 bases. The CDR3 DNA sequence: TGTGCCAGCAGTTTCGACCGGGACAGGGTTCATACGCAGTATTTT. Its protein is CASSFDRDRVHTQYF. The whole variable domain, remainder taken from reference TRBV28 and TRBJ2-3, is DVKVTQSSRYLVKRTGEKVFLECVQDMDHENMFWYRQDPGLGLRLIYFSYDVKMKEKGDIPEGYSVSREKKERFSLILESASTNQTSMYLCASSFDRDRVHTQYFGPGTRLTVL.

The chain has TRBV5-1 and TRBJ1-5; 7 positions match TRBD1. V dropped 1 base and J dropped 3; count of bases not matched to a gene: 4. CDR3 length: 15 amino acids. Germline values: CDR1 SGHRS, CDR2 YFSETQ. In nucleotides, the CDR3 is TGCGCCAGCAGCTTGCAGGGGGGTGACAATCAGCCCCAGCATTTT. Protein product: CASSLQGGDNQPQHF.

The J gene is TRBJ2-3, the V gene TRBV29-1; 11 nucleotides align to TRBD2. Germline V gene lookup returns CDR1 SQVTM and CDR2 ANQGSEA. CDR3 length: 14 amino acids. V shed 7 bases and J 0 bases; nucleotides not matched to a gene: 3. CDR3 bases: TGCAGCGCTCGGACTAGCGGGAGCACAGATACGCAGTATTTT. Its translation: CSARTSGSTDTQYF.

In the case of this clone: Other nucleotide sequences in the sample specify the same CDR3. CDR3 coding DNA: TGTGCCAGCAGTGGCGTGGAGACCCAGTACTTC. It translates to CASSGVETQYF. The chain combines TRBV2 with TRBJ2-5; D is undetermined. This CDR3 has 11 amino acids. Deletions cut 4 bases from V and 5 bases from J, with 5 bases between. In germline, CDR1 is SNHLY, CDR2 FYNNEI.

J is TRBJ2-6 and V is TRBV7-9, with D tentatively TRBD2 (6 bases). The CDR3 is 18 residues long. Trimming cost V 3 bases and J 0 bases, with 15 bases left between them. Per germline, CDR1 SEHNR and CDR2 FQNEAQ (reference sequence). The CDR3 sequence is CASSFNPSESSGANVLTF. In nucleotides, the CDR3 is TGTGCCAGCAGCTTTAACCCTAGCGAGAGCTCTGGGGCCAACGTCCTGACTTTC.

CDR3 nucleotides: TGCGCCAGCAGCACCCAGGACAGGGGGCAATCCGGGCGCTATGGCTACACCTTC. Protein: CASSTQDRGQSGRYGYTF. This chain joins TRBV5-1 and TRBJ1-2; 11 bases are shared with TRBD1. The germline CDR1 and CDR2 sequences are SGHRS and YFSETQ. V lost 4 bases, J lost 4 bases, and 15 bases stayed unmatched. There are 18 residues in the CDR3.

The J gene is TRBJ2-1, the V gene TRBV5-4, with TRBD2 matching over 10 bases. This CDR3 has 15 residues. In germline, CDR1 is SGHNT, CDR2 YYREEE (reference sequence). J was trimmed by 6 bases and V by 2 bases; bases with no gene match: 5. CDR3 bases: TGTGCCAGCAGCTTTGGGCCTAGCGGGAGCAATGAGCAGTTCTTC. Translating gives CASSFGPSGSNEQFF. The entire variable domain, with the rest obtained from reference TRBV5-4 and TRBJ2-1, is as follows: ETGVTQSPTHLIKTRGQQVTLRCSSQSGHNTVSWYQQALGQGPQFIFQYYREEENGRGNFPPRFSGLQFPNYSSELNVNALELDDSALYLCASSFGPSGSNEQFFGPGTRLTVL.